These 10 T cell receptor beta chains were all obtained from the same sample, sequenced in a study of Ad26.COV2.S vaccination and SARS-CoV-2 variants. Here immunoSEQ multiplex PCR was the method, and the copy in TCRdb shows in-frame clones only, minus some. The sample yields about 350,000 clones, 85% seen once. Treatment denoted: about 20 received Ad26.COV2.S at low or high dose, single or two shots; 5 received placebo; per-sample allocation not given. Sampling was done on day 63 after the first vaccine or placebo injection. The specimen was peripheral blood, collected in a trial of Ad26.COV2.S vaccine versus placebo. Receptors were obtained from a person aged 18-65 years who received the Ad26.COV2.S COVID-19 vaccine or a placebo.

The chain joins TRBV4-3 to TRBJ2-3; D is perhaps TRBD1 or TRBD2 (5 bases each). The CDR3 length is 16 residues. The V gene lost 0 bases and the J gene lost 2 bases, with 12 bases spanning the gap. In germline, CDR1 is LGHNA, CDR2 YSLEER. The CDR3 reads CASSQDPRDATDTQYF. CDR3 nucleotide sequence: TGCGCCAGCAGCCAAGATCCCCGGGACGCCACAGATACGCAGTATTTT.

The gene calls are TRBV27 and TRBJ2-1; D might be TRBD1 or TRBD2, each matching 6 bases. The CDR3 spans 15 residues. V lost 3 bases, J lost 10 bases, and 19 bases lay in between. The germline CDR1 and CDR2 sequences are MNHEY and SMNVEV (reference sequence). CDR3 in DNA: TGTGCCAGCAGTTTCCCGGGGGCCCAACCAAGGGAGCAGTTCTTC. Its translation is CASSFPGAQPREQFF.

The chain is built from TRBV7-2 and TRBJ2-1; 7 bases fit TRBD2. This CDR3 region has 15 residues. CDR1 and CDR2 from the germline V gene are SGHTA and FQGNSA. J lost 2 bases, V lost 6 bases, and 7 bases had no gene match. CDR3 loop: CASRGGRGPYNEQFF. Here the CDR3 DNA reads TGTGCCAGCAGGGGAGGGCGGGGTCCCTACAATGAGCAGTTCTTC.

The V call is TRBV18, the J call TRBJ2-5, with TRBD1 matching 8 bases. Trimming at V came to 4 bases and at J to 3 bases, leaving 7 bases not matched to a gene. The CDR3 is made up of 15 amino acids. Germline loops: CDR1 KGHSH, CDR2 LQKENI. CDR3: CASSRQGTMEETQYF. The CDR3 DNA follows: TGTGCCAGCTCACGACAGGGGACAATGGAAGAGACCCAGTACTTC.

In its sample, this clone was seen once. V and J are TRBV6-6 and TRBJ2-5, with 9 positions matching TRBD2. The germline V gene has CDR1 MNHNY and CDR2 SVGAGI (reference sequence). V lost 9 bases and J lost 5; bases outside the gene matches: 7. CDR3 length equals 13 residues. In DNA form, the CDR3 reads TGTGCCAGTATCAGCGGGGGGTTGGAGACCCAGTACTTC. It specifies CASISGGLETQYF.

This clone appeared once. The chain has TRBV7-2 and TRBJ2-3; D gene ambiguous. V was clipped by 3 bases and J by 5 bases, with 15 bases between them. The CDR3 loop spans 15 amino acids. Germline V CDR1 and CDR2: SGHTA, FQGNSA. The CDR3 region has the DNA TGTGCCAGCAGCTTTCAAGGACGGAAAGAAGATACGCAGTATTTT. This sequence encodes CASSFQGRKEDTQYF.

The CDR3 is CASSPPAAGDYGYTF. The CDR3 region has the DNA TGTGCCAGCAGCCCCCCAGCGGCAGGGGACTATGGCTACACCTTC. This chain joins TRBV6-2 or TRBV6-3 and TRBJ1-2, with D perhaps TRBD1 (6 bases). The ends were cut back, 6 bases at V and 3 bases at J, with 17 bases in the middle. The CDR3 is 15 residues long. The germline gives CDR1 MNHEY, CDR2 SVGEGT.

DNA for the CDR3: TGTGCCAGCAGTTTCTGGAACTATGGCTACACCTTC. Translated, it gives CASSFWNYGYTF. The chain couples TRBV12-3 or TRBV12-4 to TRBJ1-2; D not resolved. This CDR3 is 12 amino acids long. The V end lost 3 bases, the J end lost 2 bases, and 4 bases lay between the germline ends.

V gene TRBV7-2 combines with J gene TRBJ2-2; a weak D match, TRBD1 (5 bases). The CDR3 contains 12 residues. Germline CDR1 reads SGHTA; CDR2 reads FQGNSA. V was pared by 5 bases and J by 15 bases, with 16 bases between. The CDR3: CASSPKTAGMFF. CDR3 nucleotide sequence: TGTGCCAGCAGCCCGAAGACAGCTGGGATGTTTTTT.

The chain employs TRBV27 and TRBJ2-5; D tentatively reads TRBD1 or TRBD2 (5 bases each). Germline lookup yields CDR1 MNHEY and CDR2 SMNVEV (reference sequence). Trimming pared 3 bases from V and 1 base from J, leaving 9 bases between. The CDR3 has 14 amino acids. The CDR3 DNA follows: TGTGCCAGCAGTTTGAGGGGCCTCCAAGAGACCCAGTACTTC. Translation gives CASSLRGLQETQYF.